This T cell receptor beta chain was found in a study of T cells in Graves' hyperthyroidism and ophthalmopathy. Study findings and constraints: The blood repertoire included most of the expanded thyroid clonotypes above 0.001. Onset of ophthalmopathy came a median approximately 6.8 months after the model predicted it.

Patients aged 18 to 65 had newly diagnosed hyperthyroidism that had lasted under 2 months. It was uncontrolled infection, other autoimmune disease, pregnancy or lactation that excluded patients. This clonotype was seen ten or more times. Its target is not known. Amplified regions were TCR beta CDR3 sequences from RNA transcripts. When the TCR CDR3 underwent first-round RT-PCR, the HTBI primer set was used. TCRdb reanalysed the multiplex PCR reads using MiXCR and keeps one entry per CDR3 protein. The sample records hundreds of thousands of distinct CDR3 sequences, 14% being singletons. This TCR came from a woman aged 18-29 years with Graves' hyperthyroidism. What was sequenced was blood.

CDR3 nucleotide sequence: TGCGCCAGCAGCTTCGGTGGGGCAGGTACCTACGAGCAGTACTTC. Its protein is CASSFGGAGTYEQYF. The V gene is TRBV5-1, the J gene TRBJ2-7; a weak D match, TRBD1 (5 bases). Germline CDR1 reads SGHRS; CDR2 reads YFSETQ. Between the trimmed V and J ends, which lost 2 bases and 2 bases, there was a span of 14 bases. The CDR3 length is 15 residues. The full variable domain, its missing parts supplied by reference TRBV5-1 and TRBJ2-7, is KAGVTQTPRYLIKTRGQQVTLSCSPISGHRSVSWYQQTPGQGLQFLFEYFSETQRNKGNFPGRFSGRQFSNSRSEMNVSTLELGDSALYLCASSFGGAGTYEQYFGPGTRLTVT.